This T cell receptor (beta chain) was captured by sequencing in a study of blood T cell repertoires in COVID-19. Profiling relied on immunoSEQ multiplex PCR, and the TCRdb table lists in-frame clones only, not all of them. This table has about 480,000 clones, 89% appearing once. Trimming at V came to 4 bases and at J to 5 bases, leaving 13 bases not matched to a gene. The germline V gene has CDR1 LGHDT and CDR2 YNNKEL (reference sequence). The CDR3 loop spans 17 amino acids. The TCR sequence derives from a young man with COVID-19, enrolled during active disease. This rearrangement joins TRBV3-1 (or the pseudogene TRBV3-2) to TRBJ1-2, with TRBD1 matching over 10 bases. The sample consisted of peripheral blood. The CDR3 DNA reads TGTGCCAGCAGCCCTCGGGACAGGGGCGGAAAACGGTATGGCTACACCTTC. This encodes CASSPRDRGGKRYGYTF.